One sample yielded the 26 T cell receptor beta chains listed below, sequenced in a study of tumor-infiltrating lymphocytes in primary liver carcinoma. Starting from approximately 500 ng of total RNA, TCR beta cDNA was produced with a primer in the constant region. Investigators got TCR beta libraries out of three nested multiplex PCR rounds, done with slightly modified ARM-PCR. The two initial PCR rounds, roughly 9 cycles each, used TRBV1-TRBV30 forward and C-beta reverse primers. From the multiplex PCR reads, TCRdb called clonotypes with MiXCR, one entry per CDR3 protein. Here the sample spans tens of thousands of distinct CDR3 sequences, approximately 72% being singletons. The source material, about 19-30 mg of unsorted bulk tissue, was used to co-extract RNA and DNA. Material for sequencing was liver tumor tissue from sampling region 1. The subset denotes: tumor region T1, superior pole. The receptors derive from a man between 40 and 49 years old with primary liver carcinoma and hepatitis B virus infection.

Details on this clonotype: This likely comes from a read error, as the CDR3 has no conserved phenylalanine or tryptophan at its end. The J gene is TRBJ2-3, the V gene TRBV11-2; 9 bases are a match to TRBD1. Germline V gene lookup returns CDR1 SGHAT and CDR2 FQNNGV. The CDR3 length is 15 residues. Trimming took 4 bases from V and 6 from J; bases not matched to a gene: 8. CDR3 DNA: TGTGCCAGCAGCTCCCGGACAGGGGACATGGATACGCAGTATCCT. Protein product: CASSSRTGDMDTQYP.

In regard to this clonotype: The junction shows a germline mismatch at one end, possibly a read error. The V call is TRBV5-5, the J call TRBJ2-5; unclear D gene. Germline loops: CDR1 SGHKS, CDR2 YYEKEE (reference sequence). This CDR3 spans 14 amino acids. This chain's CDR3 is CTSSLWSTEETQYF. CDR3 DNA: TGTACCAGCAGCTTGTGGTCCACGGAAGAGACCCAATACTTC.

This rearrangement joins TRBV6-5 to TRBJ2-3; TRBD2 might be the D (6 bases). Trimming cost V 6 bases and J 1 base, with 17 bases left between them. The CDR3 spans 16 residues. Germline V gene sequence: CDR1 MNHEY, CDR2 SVGAGI. Written as DNA, the CDR3 is TGTGCCAGCAGCTTACAAAACGGAGGGGGCACAGATACGCAGTATTTT. It encodes CASSLQNGGGTDTQYF.

To note about this clonotype: An end of the junction differs from the germline gene, which may be a read error. This chain links TRBV4-1 with TRBJ1-2; D unclear. CDR3 length equals 15 residues. Germline CDR1 MGHRA, CDR2 YSYEKL. CDR3 amino acids: CASGQEAGTNYGYTF. The DNA of the CDR3 is TGTGCCAGCGGCCAAGAAGCCGGAACAAACTATGGCTACACCTTC.

As to this clonotype: One junction end does not reproduce the germline sequence, and a read error may be involved. This chain links TRBV12-3 or TRBV12-4 with TRBJ2-2; 12 nucleotides align to TRBD1. This CDR3 has 18 residues. CDR3 sequence (DNA): TGCGCCAGCAGTTTAATGCCGGGACAGGGGGCGATAGCCGGGGAGCTGTTTTTT. This gives the protein CASSLMPGQGAIAGELFF.

A note on this clonotype: The conserved final phenylalanine or tryptophan is absent from the CDR3, which likely points to a read error. CDR3 sequence reads: CATRPTGGGPEAFI. CDR3 DNA sequence: TGTGCCACGCGACCTACAGGAGGCGGACCTGAAGCTTTCATT. The chain employs TRBV10-3 and TRBJ1-1; tentatively, D is TRBD1 (5 bases). CDR1 and CDR2 (germline): ENHRY, SYGVKD. V was shortened by 10 bases and J by 6 bases, with 21 bases between the two germline ends. CDR3 length equals 14 residues.

The count of this clonotype is one. The rearrangement joins TRBV11-1 to TRBJ2-7; D is possibly TRBD2 (5 bases). The CDR3 consists of 14 residues. The V end was cut by 5 bases, the J end by 9 bases, with 20 bases between. CDR1 and CDR2 from the germline V gene are SGHAT and FQDESV (reference sequence). This CDR3 is CASSLDYQASAQYF. CDR3 coding DNA: TGTGCCAGCAGCCTTGACTACCAAGCCAGCGCGCAGTACTTC.

A word on this clonotype: The germline gene is not matched at one end of the junction; a read error may be the cause. This chain connects TRBV10-2 to TRBJ2-6; no definite D call. The V gene's germline CDR1 is WSHSY and CDR2 SAAADI. This CDR3 is built from 14 residues. The CDR3 DNA reads as TGCGCCAGCAGTGTGGTCTCTGCGGCCAACGTCCAGACTTTC. It encodes CASSVVSAANVQTF.

This clonotype was counted many times. The V call is TRBV6-6, the J call TRBJ1-2; 7 bases map to TRBD1. This CDR3 contains 12 residues. Germline CDR1 reads MNHNY; CDR2 reads SVGAGI (reference sequence). V shed 2 bases and J 8 bases; nucleotides not matched to a gene: 2. CDR3 sequence (DNA): TGTGCCAGCAGTTACGACAGGGCCGGCTACACCTTC. Translated, it gives CASSYDRAGYTF.

V gene TRBV7-9 combines with J gene TRBJ2-6; no definite D call. The CDR3 consists of 14 residues. Germline-derived CDR1 and CDR2 are SEHNR and FQNEAQ (reference sequence). In DNA, the CDR3 is TGTGTCAACAGCCTAGGGTCGGAGGCCAACGTCCTGACTTTC. It yields the protein CVNSLGSEANVLTF.

In its sample, this clonotype was seen once. The chain carries TRBV12-3 or TRBV12-4 and TRBJ1-4; maybe TRBD1 (5 bases). Trimming shortened V by 6 bases and J by 3 bases, and 11 bases separated the two germline ends. The CDR3 is made up of 14 amino acids. The CDR3 loop is CASSRTGPNEKLFF. The CDR3 coding sequence is TGTGCCAGCAGCCGTACAGGTCCTAATGAAAAACTGTTTTTT.

The V gene is TRBV6-5, the J gene TRBJ2-1; maybe TRBD2 (6 bases). V was pared by 8 bases and J by 6 bases, with 23 bases between. There are 16 residues in the CDR3. The germline V gene encodes CDR1 MNHEY and CDR2 SVGAGI. The CDR3 region has the DNA TGTGCCAGCGTCCTGCGGGGAAGGCTCGGGTTCAATGAGCAGTTCTTC. It translates to CASVLRGRLGFNEQFF.

Comments on this clonotype: Mismatch with germline at one junction end may stem from a read error. J is TRBJ2-1 and V is TRBV29-1, with TRBD2 matching 12 bases. Germline V gives CDR1 SQVTM, CDR2 ANQGSEA. The CDR3 has 14 residues. This chain's CDR3 is CIVERTSGGNVQFF. For the CDR3, the DNA is TGCATCGTTGAAAGAACTAGCGGGGGGAATGTGCAGTTCTTC.

Points on this clonotype: The CDR3 does not close with the conserved phenylalanine or tryptophan, likely indicating a read error. The DNA is left out, because the CDR3 cannot be placed on it with certainty; the CDR3 is given as TCRdb lists it. J is TRBJ2-7 and V is TRBV11-2; the table's TRBD1 call for D was not verified on the DNA. Germline V gene sequence: CDR1 SGHAT, CDR2 FQNNGV. Both ends counted, the CDR3 spans 12 residues. CDR3 loop: CASNPRGRERYY.

Regarding this clonotype: Relative to the germline gene, one junction end is altered; a read error may explain this. The chain uses TRBV11-1 and TRBJ2-7; D not resolved. Germline V gene data show CDR1 as SGHAT and CDR2 as FQDESV (reference sequence). This CDR3 comprises 15 residues. The CDR3 region is CASSFDVQFSYEQYF. The CDR3, as DNA: TGTGCCAGCAGTTTCGACGTACAGTTCTCCTATGAGCAGTACTTC.

This clonotype was seen only a few times. A junction boundary mismatches the germline segment, possibly from a read error. The rearrangement uses TRBV13 and TRBJ2-5; 8 bases line up with TRBD2. The CDR3 consists of 17 residues. CDR1 and CDR2 from the germline V gene are PRHDT and FYEKMQ (reference sequence). The CDR3 DNA reads as TGTGCCAGCAGCTTAGTGGGGCCTAGCGGGTTCCAAGGGACCCAGTACTTC. Protein: CASSLVGPSGFQGTQYF.

This clonotype was observed a single time. One end of the junction is discordant with germline, which a read error may explain. The chain joins TRBV11-2 to TRBJ2-7, with D hard to call. The germline CDR1 and CDR2 sequences are SGHAT and FQNNGV. This CDR3 region has 15 residues. The CDR3 sequence is CASSLFVGMSYEHYF. The CDR3, as DNA: TGTGCCAGCAGCCTATTTGTGGGAATGTCCTACGAGCACTACTTC.

This clonotype occurred many times. This rearrangement joins TRBV7-9 to TRBJ2-1, with 9 bases that match TRBD2. The CDR3 covers 18 residues. Germline CDR1 SEHNR, CDR2 FQNEAQ (reference sequence). Trimming removed 5 bases from V and 0 bases from J; junction bases left unmatched: 11. The CDR3 sequence is CASSPAVLAGFSYNEQFF. In nucleotides, the CDR3 is TGTGCCAGCAGCCCCGCCGTCCTAGCGGGATTCTCCTACAATGAGCAGTTCTTC.

The rearrangement links TRBV19 to TRBJ2-7; TRBD2 matches 7 bases. The trim removed 3 bases at V and 6 bases at J, leaving 11 bases unmatched. The germline V gene encodes CDR1 LNHDA and CDR2 SQIVND (reference sequence). CDR3 size: 15 residues. CDR3 DNA: TGTGCCAGTAGTATTGGCGGCGGGAGCGGTGTCGAGCAGTACTTC. Its protein is CASSIGGGSGVEQYF.

The table lists this clonotype with a count of one. The genes are TRBV5-8 and TRBJ2-3, with D possibly being TRBD1 (5 bases). The V end was cut by 2 bases, the J end by 6 bases, with 16 bases between. The CDR3 length is 15 residues. Germline V gives CDR1 SGHTS, CDR2 YDEGEE. The CDR3 nucleotides read TGTGCCAGCAGCTTTTCTTCGACAGCCGCCGATACGCAGTATTTT. This sequence encodes CASSFSSTAADTQYF.

About this clonotype: The germline gene is not matched at one end of the junction; a read error may be the cause. The chain combines TRBV11-1 with TRBJ2-1, with TRBD2 matching 12 bases. Germline CDR1 SGHAT, CDR2 FQDESV (reference sequence). The CDR3 totals 17 residues. CDR3 protein: CAISLRLAGEVDNVQFF. DNA for the CDR3: TGTGCCATCAGCCTGCGACTAGCGGGAGAAGTTGACAATGTGCAGTTCTTC.

This clonotype has only a few counts. At one end the junction does not follow the germline gene, possibly because of a read error. This chain links TRBV4-2 with TRBJ2-6; unclear D gene. This CDR3 has 19 residues. The germline gives CDR1 LGHNA, CDR2 YNFKEQ. CDR3 DNA sequence: TGTGCCAGCGGCCAAGAGTGGGCGACTGCCACCTCCGGGGCCAACGTCCTGACTTTC. This codes for CASGQEWATATSGANVLTF.

A remark on this clonotype: This may arise from a read error, as a much more abundant clone is one base away. The chain links TRBV30 to TRBJ1-1; D is perhaps TRBD1 (5 bases). The V end lost 2 bases, the J end lost 1 base, and 11 bases lay between the germline ends. The germline V gene has CDR1 GTSNPN and CDR2 SVGIG (reference sequence). The CDR3 length is 14 residues. As DNA, the CDR3 is TGTGCCTGGAGTTTACAGGACTCGAACACTGAAGCTTTCTTT. Protein sequence: CAWSLQDSNTEAFF.

Worth noting for this clonotype: One junction end disagrees with the germline gene, perhaps due to a read error. This sequence joins TRBV4-1 and TRBJ2-7; D unclear. Looked up from germline, CDR1 is MGHRA and CDR2 is YSYEKL. The CDR3 is made up of 16 amino acids. CDR3 protein: CVSSPSNGSPPREQYF. The DNA for the CDR3 is TGCGTCAGCAGCCCATCAAACGGCAGCCCTCCGAGGGAGCAGTACTTC.

With regard to this clonotype: The junction shows a germline mismatch at one end, possibly a read error. The chain joins TRBV6-1 to TRBJ2-6, with D perhaps matching TRBD1 (5 bases). There are 17 residues in the CDR3. Per the germline V gene, CDR1 is MNHNS and CDR2 is SASEGT. Written as DNA, the CDR3 is TGTGCCAGCACCTTCGATTTGGGAAGCTCTGGGGCCAACGTCCTGACTTTT. As protein: CASTFDLGSSGANVLTF.

A note on this clonotype: The junction does not match germline at one end; this may be a read error. The chain combines TRBV4-2 with TRBJ2-3, with 9 bases lining up with TRBD2. Germline V gives CDR1 LGHNA, CDR2 YNFKEQ. The CDR3 loop spans 19 amino acids. As DNA, the CDR3 is TGTGCCAGCAACCTCACTTGGGAGGCGGGAGGGTTTAGCACAGATATGCAGTATTTT. This gives the protein CASNLTWEAGGFSTDMQYF.